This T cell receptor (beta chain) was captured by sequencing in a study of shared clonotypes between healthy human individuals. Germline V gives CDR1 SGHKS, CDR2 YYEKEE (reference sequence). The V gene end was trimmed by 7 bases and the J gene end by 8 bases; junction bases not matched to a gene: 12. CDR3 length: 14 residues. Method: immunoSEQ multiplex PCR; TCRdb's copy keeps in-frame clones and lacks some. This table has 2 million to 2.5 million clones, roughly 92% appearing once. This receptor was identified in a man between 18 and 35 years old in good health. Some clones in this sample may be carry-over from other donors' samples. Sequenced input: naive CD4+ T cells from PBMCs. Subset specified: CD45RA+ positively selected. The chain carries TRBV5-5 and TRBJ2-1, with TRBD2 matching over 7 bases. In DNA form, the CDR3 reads TGTGCCAGCGCGAGCGGGACTACTTCGTATGAGCAGTTCTTC. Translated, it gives CASASGTTSYEQFF.